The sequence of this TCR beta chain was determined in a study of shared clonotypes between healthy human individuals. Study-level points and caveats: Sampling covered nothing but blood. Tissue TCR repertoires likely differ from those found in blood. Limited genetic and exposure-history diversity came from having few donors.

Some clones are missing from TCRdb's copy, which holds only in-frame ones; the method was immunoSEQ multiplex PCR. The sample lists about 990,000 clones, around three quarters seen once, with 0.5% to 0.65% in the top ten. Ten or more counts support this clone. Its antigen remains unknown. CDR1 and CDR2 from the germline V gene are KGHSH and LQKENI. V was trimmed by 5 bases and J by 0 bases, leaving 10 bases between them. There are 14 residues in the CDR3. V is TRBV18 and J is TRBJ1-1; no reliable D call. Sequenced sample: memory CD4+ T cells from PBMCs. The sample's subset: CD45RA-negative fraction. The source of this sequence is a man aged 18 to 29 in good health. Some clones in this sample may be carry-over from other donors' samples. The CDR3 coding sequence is TGTGCCAGCTCATCTCAGAGCATGAACACTGAAGCTTTCTTT. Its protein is CASSSQSMNTEAFF.